Reported below is one TCR beta chain. Which antigen it targets is not known. One base away there is no much larger clone; base qualities are not given. The immunoSEQ Assay was the method used to sequence TCRbeta CDR3 regions. After extraction, genomic DNA underwent amplification by bias-controlled multiplex PCR, followed by high-throughput sequencing. From the authors' description of their analysis: To quantify the absolute abundance of every unique TCRbeta CDR3 region, sequences were collapsed and filtered. T cell fraction was estimated by normalizing TCRbeta template counts to usable DNA, which was measured by amplifying reference genes present in all nucleated cells. Repertoire TCRs were annotated as SARS-CoV-2-specific when V gene, CDR3 amino acid sequence and J gene were exactly matched to a known reactive TCR set. The reference SARS-CoV-2 TCR set came from MIRA and was filtered for enrichment in COVID-19-positive ImmuneCODE repertoires, removing public or cross-reactive TCRs. Using the MIRA antigens, annotated TCRs were further analysed by specific ORF or by position within an ORF. Breadth was defined as the number of annotated unique rearrangements divided by the total number of unique productive rearrangements, and depth was defined as the summed frequency of the annotated unique rearrangements. Two-sided Wilcoxon rank-sum tests were used to compare TCR breadth between groups. TCRdb carries this immuneACCESS record with in-frame sequences only. Its versions omit some clonotypes, under half of them owing to an unresolved V gene in the studies checked, with the rest unexplained. The V and J calls and clone size were taken over from that table, and D and trimming were inferred from the DNA. This sample lists 430,000 or so clones; roughly 90% were detected once. 12% of the sample comes from the top ten.

This specimen's treatment or condition label, per the study, means: about 20 received Ad26.COV2.S at low or high dose, single or two shots; several received placebo; per-sample allocation not given. For vaccine and placebo recipients, repertoires were sequenced using samples collected on day 63 after the first injection. Between 29 July and 7 August 2020, Cohort 1b enrolled some 25 adults aged 18-55 years at one site in Boston, USA. Ad26.COV2.S consisted of a replication-incompetent adenovirus type 26 vector by which a prefusion-stabilized SARS-CoV-2 spike protein from the original Wuhan strain was expressed. The sample is drawn from a study of Ad26.COV2.S vaccination and SARS-CoV-2 variants (dated by TCRdb to the early 2020s). Some background on the complete study: Donors in the vaccine arm were drawn from COV1001, a multicentre, randomized, double-blind, placebo-controlled phase I-IIa trial testing Ad26.COV2.S in healthy adults. Ad26.COV2.S was given intramuscularly at 5x10^10 or 1x10^11 viral particles, as a single shot or as two shots 56 days apart. TCRbeta repertoire sequencing was used to assess the specificity and breadth of SARS-CoV-2-reactive T cell receptors after Ad26.COV2.S vaccination. A total of approximately 32 samples were included in the TCR-sequenced set, comprising around 19 Ad26.COV2.S vaccine recipients, 5 placebo recipients and 8 SARS-CoV-2 convalescent individuals. Trial participants were randomized into five groups of five: low-dose or high-dose Ad26.COV2.S given once or twice, or placebo on both occasions. Blinding of investigators to trial group allocation was maintained during experiments and outcome assessment. On the study overall, not on this receptor specifically: Comparing responses between vaccine doses or regimens was not something the study was powered to do. Substantial breadth of spike-specific CD8+ and CD4+ T cell responses was reported after vaccination. Non-spike TCR breadth was comparable between vaccine and placebo recipients, consistent with the vaccine containing only spike. According to the authors, total T cell responses may have been underestimated by the TCR breadth and depth analyses. Ad26.COV2.S recipients had higher spike-specific TCR breadth than placebo recipients (P = 0.0014).

The CDR3 starts with the cysteine, ends with the phenylalanine, and has 13 residues. This entry keeps only the CDR3 DNA: 39 bases, framed from base 1. The CDR1 and CDR2 encoded by the germline V gene (reference sequence) are SGHNT and YYREEE. V loses 4 bases of germline sequence and J loses 4 bases, and the interval between the two ends is 12 bases. This chain is built from TRBV5-4 and TRBJ2-7, and possibly TRBD1, on 6 matching bases. This sequence originates from a person aged 18 to 59 who received the Ad26.COV2.S COVID-19 vaccine or a placebo. The sample in question was peripheral blood, obtained in a trial of Ad26.COV2.S vaccine versus placebo. The nucleotide sequence is TGTGCCAGCAGCCTACAGGGAAAGTACGAGCAGTACTTC. It specifies CASSLQGKYEQYF. With the rest looked up from the reference TRBV5-4 and TRBJ2-7 genes rather than sequenced, the full variable domain is ETGVTQSPTHLIKTRGQQVTLRCSSQSGHNTVSWYQQALGQGPQFIFQYYREEENGRGNFPPRFSGLQFPNYSSELNVNALELDDSALYLCASSLQGKYEQYFGPGTRLTVT.